This passage covers 26 T cell receptor beta chains from one sample sequenced in a study of OX40 agonist ivuxolimab in advanced cancers. The protocol was immunoSEQ multiplex PCR, while the TCRdb copy is restricted to in-frame clones and leaves out a portion. The profile shows approximately 94,000 clones, roughly 90% of them singletons. The material sequenced was CD4+ or CD8+ T cells sorted from blood, taken in a trial of the OX40 agonist ivuxolimab. The receptors were sampled from an adult with an advanced solid tumor such as melanoma, head and neck, liver or kidney cancer.

The chain couples TRBV4-3 to TRBJ1-1; TRBD1 might be the D (5 bases). Germline assignment: CDR1 LGHNA and CDR2 YSLEER. The CDR3 is made up of 15 amino acids. Trimming took off 3 bases at V and 4 bases at J, with 15 bases between the two ends. The CDR3 region has the DNA TGCGCCAGCAGCCAGAAGAGTCAGGGACCCACTGAAGCTTTCTTT. Its protein product is CASSQKSQGPTEAFF.

The chain uses TRBV19 and TRBJ1-5, with 11 bases aligning to TRBD1. Germline CDR1 LNHDA, CDR2 SQIVND (reference sequence). This CDR3 is 15 amino acids long. V trimming: 3 bases; J trimming: 9 bases; junction bases outside the gene matches: 7. The CDR3 region has the DNA TGTGCCAGTAGTATGGGACAGGGGGGGTATCCGCCCCAGCATTTT. It is translated as CASSMGQGGYPPQHF.

This chain uses TRBV4-3 with TRBJ2-7, with D unresolved. The CDR3 extends over 14 amino acids. Germline V gives CDR1 LGHNA, CDR2 YSLEER. Trimming stripped 1 base from V and 3 bases from J, with 10 bases between. CDR3 loop: CASSQVLSRYEQYF. The CDR3 DNA sequence: TGCGCCAGCAGCCAAGTTCTTAGTCGCTACGAGCAGTACTTC.

The J gene is TRBJ2-7, the V gene TRBV27; the D call may be TRBD1 or TRBD2 (7 bases each). Germline values: CDR1 MNHEY, CDR2 SMNVEV (reference sequence). The CDR3 extends over 14 amino acids. Trimming cost V 7 bases and J 2 bases, with 15 bases left between them. CDR3 residues: CASKARGGTYEQYF. In nucleotides, the CDR3 is TGTGCCAGCAAGGCCAGGGGGGGGACCTACGAGCAGTACTTC.

The chain joins TRBV4-3 to TRBJ2-5; D tentatively reads TRBD1 or TRBD2 (5 bases each). Trimming stripped 4 bases from V and 1 base from J, with 13 bases between. CDR1 LGHNA and CDR2 YSLEER come from the germline V gene. This CDR3 is built from 15 residues. CDR3: CASSRRLGTQETQYF. Written as DNA, the CDR3 is TGCGCCAGCAGCCGGCGCTTAGGGACCCAAGAGACCCAGTACTTC.

This rearrangement joins TRBV5-1 to TRBJ1-2, with TRBD1 identical over 9 bases. Per germline, CDR1 SGHRS and CDR2 YFSETQ. CDR3 size: 14 residues. Trimming took 2 bases from V and 8 from J; bases not matched to a gene: 7. The CDR3 sequence: CASSFKTGGQGYTF. CDR3 coding DNA: TGCGCCAGCAGCTTTAAAACAGGGGGCCAAGGCTACACCTTC.

This chain uses TRBV11-2 with TRBJ1-2; D might be TRBD1 (6 bases). Germline loops: CDR1 SGHAT, CDR2 FQNNGV. V gave up 1 base and J gave up 6 bases, with 18 bases separating them. This CDR3 has 16 residues. The CDR3 reads CASSLGPPGVGDGYTF. The CDR3 DNA follows: TGTGCCAGCAGCTTAGGGCCTCCAGGGGTTGGTGATGGCTACACCTTC.

The J gene is TRBJ1-2, the V gene TRBV5-6; D is unresolved. CDR1 is SGHDT, CDR2 YYEEEE, per germline. Trimming pared 1 base from V and 4 bases from J, leaving 17 bases between. The CDR3 is 16 residues long. This CDR3 reads CASSLKRQALSYGYTF. CDR3 nucleotides: TGTGCCAGCAGCTTGAAGCGACAAGCCCTTAGCTATGGCTACACCTTC.

This rearrangement joins TRBV29-1 to TRBJ2-7; possible D gene TRBD1, 5 bases. V dropped 4 bases and J dropped 6 bases, with 16 bases sitting between them. There are 13 residues in the CDR3. Germline CDR1 reads SQVTM; CDR2 reads ANQGSEA. CDR3 region: CSVVTKTEGEQYF. The CDR3 DNA reads TGCAGCGTTGTCACCAAGACAGAAGGCGAGCAGTACTTC.

The chain employs TRBV7-6 and TRBJ2-2, with D maybe TRBD2 (6 bases). The germline V gene encodes CDR1 SGHVS and CDR2 FNYEAQ. The V end lost 7 bases, the J end lost 2 bases, and 17 bases lay between the germline ends. The CDR3 is 16 residues long. CDR3 residues: CASNPSGRYNTGELFF. The CDR3 nucleotides are TGTGCCAGCAATCCCAGCGGGCGGTATAACACCGGGGAGCTGTTTTTT.

This chain joins TRBV5-1 and TRBJ2-1, with 8 bases that match TRBD2. CDR1 SGHRS and CDR2 YFSETQ come from the germline V gene. This CDR3 contains 18 residues. V shed 2 bases and J 8 bases; nucleotides not matched to a gene: 18. This CDR3 reads CASSLLSGRLRNSDEQFF. CDR3 nucleotide sequence: TGCGCCAGCAGCTTACTCAGCGGGAGATTACGGAACTCGGATGAGCAGTTCTTC.

This clone showed up just a few times. The chain couples TRBV4-2 to TRBJ2-1, with TRBD1 matching over 9 bases. The CDR3 extends over 15 amino acids. V dropped 3 bases and J dropped 8; count of bases not matched to a gene: 8. The germline gives CDR1 LGHNA, CDR2 YNFKEQ. For the CDR3, the DNA is TGTGCCAGCAGCCAGGCGGGACAGGGCATCGATGAGCAGTTCTTC. Translating it yields CASSQAGQGIDEQFF.

The gene calls are TRBV5-1 and TRBJ2-5; 10 bases are a match to TRBD2. Germline-derived CDR1 and CDR2 are SGHRS and YFSETQ. This CDR3 is built from 16 residues. With V trimmed by 5 bases and J by 4 bases, 11 bases remained unmatched. DNA for the CDR3: TGCGCCAGCAGTCCTTCTAGCGGGAGCGTCCGAGAGACCCAGTACTTC. The encoded protein is CASSPSSGSVRETQYF. The entire variable domain, with the rest obtained from reference TRBV5-1 and TRBJ2-5, is as follows: KAGVTQTPRYLIKTRGQQVTLSCSPISGHRSVSWYQQTPGQGLQFLFEYFSETQRNKGNFPGRFSGRQFSNSRSEMNVSTLELGDSALYLCASSPSSGSVRETQYFGPGTRLLVL.

The J gene is TRBJ1-1, the V gene TRBV6-5; TRBD1 matches 9 bases. The CDR3 is 13 amino acids. The germline gives CDR1 MNHEY, CDR2 SVGAGI. Trimming took 0 bases from V and 7 from J; bases not matched to a gene: 0. The CDR3 spells CASSYSTGGEAFF. Here the CDR3 DNA reads TGTGCCAGCAGTTACTCGACAGGGGGTGAAGCTTTCTTT.

The rearrangement joins TRBV27 to TRBJ2-7; TRBD1 aligns across 10 bases. Losses at the gene ends were 8 bases for V and 6 bases for J; bases not matched to a gene: 10. This CDR3 has 14 residues. CDR1 MNHEY and CDR2 SMNVEV come from the germline V gene (reference sequence). CDR3 nucleotide sequence: TGTGCCAGCGCCTCCGGGACAGGGGCCTCCGAGCAGTACTTC. Translating gives CASASGTGASEQYF.

CDR3 nucleotides: TGCGCCAGCAGCCAAGCAGTTACGCCTAGGTCAAAGGGAGATACGCAGTATTTT. Translated: CASSQAVTPRSKGDTQYF. V is TRBV4-1 and J is TRBJ2-3; D gene ambiguous. This CDR3 spans 18 amino acids. The V and J ends lost 1 base and 5 bases respectively, with 22 bases between them. Germline CDR1 reads MGHRA; CDR2 reads YSYEKL.

J is TRBJ2-2 and V is TRBV6-5; no firm D call. Trimming removed 2 bases from V and 6 bases from J, with 10 bases in between. Germline CDR1 reads MNHEY; CDR2 reads SVGAGI. The CDR3 extends over 14 amino acids. The chain's CDR3 is CASSYLDSPGELFF. CDR3 sequence (DNA): TGTGCCAGCAGTTACCTTGATTCACCCGGGGAGCTGTTTTTT.

The chain joins TRBV29-1 to TRBJ2-1, with TRBD1 matching over 9 bases. V dropped 6 bases and J dropped 4; count of bases not matched to a gene: 7. The CDR3 is 14 residues long. Per the germline V gene, CDR1 is SQVTM and CDR2 is ANQGSEA. The CDR3 DNA follows: TGCAGCGTGGACGGACAGGGGACATACAATGAGCAGTTCTTC. As protein: CSVDGQGTYNEQFF.

The chain recombines TRBV9 with TRBJ2-5; 8 bases line up with TRBD1. Germline CDR1 and CDR2: SGDLS and YYNGEE. The CDR3 runs 15 residues. V shed 4 bases and J 4 bases; nucleotides not matched to a gene: 9. The DNA for the CDR3 is TGTGCCAGCAGCTCCGCTCCCGGGACAGGAGAGACCCAGTACTTC. This sequence encodes CASSSAPGTGETQYF.

The chain has TRBV19 and TRBJ2-1, with TRBD2 matching over 7 bases. Germline V gives CDR1 LNHDA, CDR2 SQIVND (reference sequence). The ends lost 6 bases at V and 2 bases at J; junction bases unmatched: 10. The CDR3 sequence is 16 residues long. The chain's CDR3 is CASRMGGAGPYNEQFF. The CDR3 nucleotides are TGTGCCAGTAGAATGGGAGGGGCGGGTCCCTACAATGAGCAGTTCTTC. Full variable domain (missing parts from reference TRBV19 and TRBJ2-1): DGGITQSPKYLFRKEGQNVTLSCEQNLNHDAMYWYRQDPGQGLRLIYYSQIVNDFQKGDIAEGYSVSREKKESFPLTVTSAQKNPTAFYLCASRMGGAGPYNEQFFGPGTRLTVL.

V and J are TRBV10-3 and TRBJ1-4; possibly TRBD1 for D (5 bases). Germline CDR1 ENHRY, CDR2 SYGVKD. The germline V and J ends were trimmed by 3 bases and 5 bases, with 16 bases remaining between them. This CDR3 is 16 amino acids long. In nucleotides, the CDR3 is TGTGCCATCAGTGAAGGATCGGGTGGGGACAATGAAAAACTGTTTTTT. The encoded protein is CAISEGSGGDNEKLFF.

This CDR3 reads CASSTGAVEAFF. The CDR3 DNA reads as TGTGCCAGTAGTACGGGGGCAGTTGAAGCTTTCTTT. V usage is TRBV19 and J usage is TRBJ1-1, with D maybe TRBD1 (6 bases). The germline V and J ends were trimmed by 4 bases and 7 bases, with 10 bases remaining between them. The CDR3 is made up of 12 amino acids. Germline CDR1 is LNHDA and CDR2 is SQIVND (reference sequence).

The V and J genes are TRBV9 and TRBJ2-1; 7 bases are shared with TRBD2. The V gene's germline CDR1 is SGDLS and CDR2 YYNGEE. V trimming: 4 bases; J trimming: 4 bases; junction bases outside the gene matches: 8. This CDR3 is 15 amino acids long. The CDR3 DNA reads TGTGCCAGCAGCTCCCAAGCGGGATTTTACAATGAGCAGTTCTTC. Translation gives CASSSQAGFYNEQFF. The entire variable domain, with the rest obtained from reference TRBV9 and TRBJ2-1, is as follows: DSGVTQTPKHLITATGQRVTLRCSPRSGDLSVYWYQQSLDQGLQFLIQYYNGEERAKGNILERFSAQQFPDLHSELNLSSLELGDSALYFCASSSQAGFYNEQFFGPGTRLTVL.

This chain links TRBV19 with TRBJ2-1, with TRBD2 as a possible D gene (6 bases). Trimming removed 1 base at V and 3 bases at J, with 10 bases between. From germline, CDR1 is LNHDA and CDR2 SQIVND (reference sequence). This CDR3 is 15 amino acids long. The CDR3 loop reads CASSIGDSLYNEQFF. For the CDR3, the DNA is TGTGCCAGTAGTATAGGGGACTCCCTCTACAATGAGCAGTTCTTC.

The CDR3 DNA sequence: TGTGCCAGCAGCGTCGGACAGTCCTACGAGCAGTACTTC. Its translation is CASSVGQSYEQYF. J is TRBJ2-7 and V is TRBV13; D may be TRBD1 (6 bases). V dropped 5 bases and J dropped 1 base, with 9 bases sitting between them. The CDR3 covers 13 residues. From germline, CDR1 is PRHDT and CDR2 FYEKMQ (reference sequence). Together with reference TRBV13 and TRBJ2-7, the CDR3 gives the full variable domain: AAGVIQSPRHLIKEKRETATLKCYPIPRHDTVYWYQQGPGQDPQFLISFYEKMQSDKGSIPDRFSAQQFSDYHSELNMSSLELGDSALYFCASSVGQSYEQYFGPGTRLTVT.

The rearrangement joins TRBV5-1 to TRBJ2-7; D gene unclear. This CDR3 region has 13 residues. Germline CDR1 reads SGHRS; CDR2 reads YFSETQ. V dropped 4 bases and J dropped 1 base, with 9 bases sitting between them. The CDR3 bases are TGCGCCAGCAGCGGCCATACTTCCTACGAGCAGTACTTC. As protein: CASSGHTSYEQYF. Supplemented by reference TRBV5-1 and TRBJ2-7, the full variable domain reads KAGVTQTPRYLIKTRGQQVTLSCSPISGHRSVSWYQQTPGQGLQFLFEYFSETQRNKGNFPGRFSGRQFSNSRSEMNVSTLELGDSALYLCASSGHTSYEQYFGPGTRLTVT.